The 9 T cell receptor beta chains below were found in one sample sequenced in a study of OX40 agonist ivuxolimab in advanced cancers. Assay: immunoSEQ multiplex PCR; the TCRdb copy retains only in-frame clones and omits some. In the table there are approximately 100,000 clones, 90% to 95% of which are singletons. Sequences were derived from CD4+ or CD8+ T cells sorted from blood, sampled in a trial of the OX40 agonist ivuxolimab. All receptors come from an adult with an advanced solid tumor such as melanoma, head and neck, liver or kidney cancer.

The chain combines TRBV14 with TRBJ2-5; D is perhaps TRBD2 (5 bases). Trimming shortened V by 0 bases and J by 5 bases, and 19 bases separated the two germline ends. The CDR3 is 17 amino acids. CDR1 and CDR2 (germline): SGHDN, FVKESK. The CDR3 nucleotides are TGTGCCAGCAGCCAAGAAAAGGCGGGCGAGTCTCAGGAGACCCAGTACTTC. This sequence encodes CASSQEKAGESQETQYF.

This sequence joins TRBV7-3 and TRBJ2-7, with 7 bases identical to TRBD2. The CDR3 has 15 amino acids. The germline V gene encodes CDR1 SGHTA and CDR2 FQGTGA. Trimming at V came to 4 bases and at J to 0 bases, leaving 6 bases not matched to a gene. The CDR3 sequence is CASSSQAGSSYEQYF. The CDR3 DNA is TGTGCCAGCAGCTCACAAGCGGGGAGCTCCTACGAGCAGTACTTC. Complete variable domain (other parts from reference TRBV7-3 and TRBJ2-7): GAGVSQTPSNKVTEKGKYVELRCDPISGHTALYWYRQSLGQGPEFLIYFQGTGAADDSGLPNDRFFAVRPEGSVSTLKIQRTERGDSAVYLCASSSQAGSSYEQYFGPGTRLTVT.

The gene calls are TRBV7-6 and TRBJ2-5; 9 positions match TRBD1. The CDR3 spans 14 residues. Per germline, CDR1 SGHVS and CDR2 FNYEAQ. The J segment lost 4 bases and the V segment lost 5 bases, leaving 5 bases of the junction unmatched. In nucleotides, the CDR3 is TGTGCCAGCAGCGAACAGGGGGCGCGAGAGACCCAGTACTTC. Residues: CASSEQGARETQYF. Looking up the rest from reference TRBV7-6 and TRBJ2-5 gives the full variable domain: GAGVSQSPRYKVTKRGQDVALRCDPISGHVSLYWYRQALGQGPEFLTYFNYEAQQDKSGLPNDRFSAERPEGSISTLTIQRTEQRDSAMYRCASSEQGARETQYFGPGTRLLVL.

The genes are TRBV27 and TRBJ2-1, with 7 bases identical to TRBD1. V shed 5 bases, J shed 4 bases, and the junction held 5 bases outside the gene matches. The length of the CDR3 is 14 residues. Germline V gene lookup returns CDR1 MNHEY and CDR2 SMNVEV (reference sequence). The chain's CDR3 is CASSIGQEYNEQFF. The CDR3 DNA sequence: TGTGCCAGCAGTATCGGACAGGAATACAATGAGCAGTTCTTC.

The V and J genes are TRBV5-5 and TRBJ2-7; 8 bases are a match to TRBD1. The germline V gene encodes CDR1 SGHKS and CDR2 YYEKEE (reference sequence). Trimming cost V 7 bases and J 6 bases; bases outside gene matches: 12. CDR3 length: 14 residues. The CDR3 loop is CASLQGAATGEQYF. Here the CDR3 DNA reads TGTGCCAGCTTGCAGGGGGCCGCTACCGGCGAGCAGTACTTC.

The chain is built from TRBV19 and TRBJ2-3; 7 bases align to TRBD2. This CDR3 spans 17 amino acids. Germline values: CDR1 LNHDA, CDR2 SQIVND (reference sequence). V shed 1 base and J 1 base; nucleotides not matched to a gene: 8. The CDR3 loop is CASSIGVTSRRTDTQYF. As DNA, the CDR3 is TGTGCCAGTAGTATAGGGGTGACTAGCAGACGCACAGATACGCAGTATTTT.

This clone was counted between two and nine times. The rearrangement uses TRBV28 and TRBJ2-3; TRBD1 agrees at 8 bases. Germline V gene data show CDR1 as MDHEN and CDR2 as SYDVKM. The CDR3 is 15 amino acids. Trimming cost V 5 bases and J 0 bases; bases outside gene matches: 4. CDR3 sequence: CASSGGQVSTDTQYF. In DNA form, the CDR3 reads TGTGCCAGCAGTGGGGGACAGGTTAGCACAGATACGCAGTATTTT.

This chain links TRBV28 with TRBJ1-5; D is perhaps TRBD1 (5 bases). The CDR3 contains 15 residues. From germline, CDR1 is MDHEN and CDR2 SYDVKM. V lost 3 bases, J lost 3 bases, and 12 bases lay in between. The CDR3 loop reads CASSFSQGNNQPQHF. As DNA, the CDR3 is TGTGCCAGCAGTTTTTCCCAGGGTAACAATCAGCCCCAGCATTTT.

This clone was counted only a few times. The chain couples TRBV7-8 to TRBJ2-2; unclear D gene. This CDR3 is built from 17 residues. Germline V gene sequence: CDR1 SGHVS, CDR2 FQNEAQ. Trimming pared 1 base from V and 6 bases from J, leaving 18 bases between. CDR3 region: CASSLVGSALRAGELFF. The DNA of the CDR3 is TGTGCCAGCAGCTTAGTGGGGTCGGCGCTTAGGGCCGGGGAGCTGTTTTTT.